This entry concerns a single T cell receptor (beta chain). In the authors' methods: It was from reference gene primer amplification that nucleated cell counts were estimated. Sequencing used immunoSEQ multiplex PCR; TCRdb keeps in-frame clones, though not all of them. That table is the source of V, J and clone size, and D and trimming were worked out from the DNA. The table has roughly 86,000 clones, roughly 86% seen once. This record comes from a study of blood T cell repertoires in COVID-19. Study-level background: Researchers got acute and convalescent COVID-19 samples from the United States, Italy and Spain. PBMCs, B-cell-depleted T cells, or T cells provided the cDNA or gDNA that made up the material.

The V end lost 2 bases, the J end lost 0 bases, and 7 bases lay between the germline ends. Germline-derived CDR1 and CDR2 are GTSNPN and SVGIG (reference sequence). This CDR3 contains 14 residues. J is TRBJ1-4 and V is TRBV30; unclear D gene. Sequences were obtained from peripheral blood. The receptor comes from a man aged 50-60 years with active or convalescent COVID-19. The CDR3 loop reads CAWSQAPTNEKLFF. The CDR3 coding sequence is TGTGCCTGGAGTCAGGCCCCAACTAATGAAAAACTGTTTTTT.